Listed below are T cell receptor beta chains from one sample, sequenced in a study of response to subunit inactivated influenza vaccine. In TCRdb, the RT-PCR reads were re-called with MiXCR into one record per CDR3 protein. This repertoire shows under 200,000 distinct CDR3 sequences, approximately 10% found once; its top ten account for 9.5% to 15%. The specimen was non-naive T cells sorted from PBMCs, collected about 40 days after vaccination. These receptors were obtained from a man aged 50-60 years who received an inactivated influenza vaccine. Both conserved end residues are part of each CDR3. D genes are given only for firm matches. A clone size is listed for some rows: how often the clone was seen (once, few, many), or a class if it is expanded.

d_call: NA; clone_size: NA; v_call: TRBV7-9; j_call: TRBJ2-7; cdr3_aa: CASSLEIVGSEQYF; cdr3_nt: TGTGCCAGCAGCTTAGAAATTGTGGGCTCCGAGCAGTACTTC
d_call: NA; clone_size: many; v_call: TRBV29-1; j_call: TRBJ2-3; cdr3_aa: CSVEAPDRSTDTQYF; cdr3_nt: TGCAGCGTTGAAGCGCCCGATAGGAGCACAGATACGCAGTATTTT
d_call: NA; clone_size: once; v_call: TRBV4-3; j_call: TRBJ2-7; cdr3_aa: CASSQAVKGAGKQYF; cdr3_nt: TGCGCCAGCAGCCAAGCGGTGAAGGGGGCGGGGAAGCAGTACTTC
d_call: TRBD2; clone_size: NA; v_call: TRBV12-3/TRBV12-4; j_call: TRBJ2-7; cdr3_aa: CASSLGLELYF; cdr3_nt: TGTGCCAGCAGTCTCGGACTAGAACTGTACTTC
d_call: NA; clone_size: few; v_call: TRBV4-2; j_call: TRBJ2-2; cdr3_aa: CASSHHWAVNTGELFF; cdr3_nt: TGTGCCAGCAGCCACCATTGGGCGGTAAACACCGGGGAGCTGTTTTTT
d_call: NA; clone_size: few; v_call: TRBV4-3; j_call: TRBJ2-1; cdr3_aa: CASSQSSGTNNEQFF; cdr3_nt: TGCGCCAGCAGCCAGTCGTCCGGGACCAACAATGAGCAGTTCTTC
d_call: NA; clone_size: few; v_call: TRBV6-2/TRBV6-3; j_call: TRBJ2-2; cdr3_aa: CASSYAAFPGELFF; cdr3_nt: TGTGCCAGCAGTTACGCTGCATTTCCCGGGGAGCTGTTTTTT
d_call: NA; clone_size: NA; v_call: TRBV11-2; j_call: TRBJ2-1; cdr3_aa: CAQGGGLGTYNEQFF; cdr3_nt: TGTGCCCAAGGAGGGGGGCTCGGCACCTACAATGAGCAGTTCTTC
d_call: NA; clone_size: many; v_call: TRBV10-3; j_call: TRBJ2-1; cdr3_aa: CAISESHLSRGSTYNEQFF; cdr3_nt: TGTGCCATCAGTGAGTCCCATTTATCGAGGGGGAGTACCTACAATGAGCAGTTCTTC
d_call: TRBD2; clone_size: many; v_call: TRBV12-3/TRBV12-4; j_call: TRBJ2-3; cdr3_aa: CASSPGLVGTDTQYF; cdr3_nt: TGTGCCAGCAGTCCAGGACTAGTTGGCACAGATACGCAGTATTTT
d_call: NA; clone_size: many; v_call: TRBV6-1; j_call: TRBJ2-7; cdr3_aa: CASAVFRGPYEQYF; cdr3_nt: TGTGCCAGCGCAGTTTTCAGGGGACCCTACGAGCAGTACTTC
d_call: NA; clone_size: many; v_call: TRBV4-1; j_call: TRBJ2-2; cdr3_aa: CASSQRGVGELFF; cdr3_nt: TGCGCCAGCAGCCAAAGGGGGGTCGGGGAGCTGTTTTTT
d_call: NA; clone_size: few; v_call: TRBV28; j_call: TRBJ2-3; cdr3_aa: CASSSPAGTDTQYF; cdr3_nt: TGTGCCAGCAGTTCCCCGGCAGGTACAGATACGCAGTATTTT
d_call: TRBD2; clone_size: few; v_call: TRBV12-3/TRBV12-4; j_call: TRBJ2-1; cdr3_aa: CASSPRRTSGGKQFF; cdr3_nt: TGTGCCAGCAGTCCACGCCGGACTAGCGGGGGTAAGCAGTTCTTC
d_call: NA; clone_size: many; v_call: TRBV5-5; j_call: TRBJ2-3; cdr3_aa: CASSLNTDTQYF; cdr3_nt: TGTGCCAGCAGTCTTAATACAGATACGCAGTATTTT
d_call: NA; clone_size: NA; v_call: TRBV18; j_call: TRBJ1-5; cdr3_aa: CASSFDSNQPQHF; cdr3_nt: TGTGCCAGCTCTTTTGATAGCAATCAGCCCCAGCATTTT
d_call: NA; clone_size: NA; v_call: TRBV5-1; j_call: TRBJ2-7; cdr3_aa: CANHFRCQVQFYEQYF; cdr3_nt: TGCGCCAACCACTTCCGCTGTCAAGTCCAGTTCTACGAGCAGTACTTC
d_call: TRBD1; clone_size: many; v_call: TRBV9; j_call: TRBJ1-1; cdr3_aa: CASSAHTIPQGEGTEAFF; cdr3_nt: TGTGCCAGCAGCGCTCACACAATTCCCCAGGGGGAAGGCACTGAAGCTTTCTTT
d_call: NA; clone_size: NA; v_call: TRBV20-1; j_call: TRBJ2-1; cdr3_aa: CSAKTPGLRYNEQFF; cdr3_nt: TGCAGTGCAAAGACCCCGGGACTCCGATACAATGAGCAGTTCTTC
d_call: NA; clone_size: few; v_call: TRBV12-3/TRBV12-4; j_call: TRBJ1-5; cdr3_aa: CASSMSHNQPQHF; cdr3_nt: TGTGCCAGCAGTATGTCGCACAATCAGCCCCAGCATTTT
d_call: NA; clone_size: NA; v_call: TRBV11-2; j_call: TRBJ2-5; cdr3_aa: CASSLVGGYQETQYF; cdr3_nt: TGTGCCAGCAGCTTAGTCGGGGGCTACCAAGAGACCCAGTACTTC
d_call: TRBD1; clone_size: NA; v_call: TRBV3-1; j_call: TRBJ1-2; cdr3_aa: CASSQRGQTYGYTF; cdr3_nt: TGTGCCAGCAGCCAACGGGGACAGACTTATGGCTACACCTTC
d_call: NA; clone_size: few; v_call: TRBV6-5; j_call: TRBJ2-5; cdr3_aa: CASSYGQYEETQYF; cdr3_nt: TGTGCCAGCAGTTATGGGCAGTACGAAGAGACCCAGTACTTC
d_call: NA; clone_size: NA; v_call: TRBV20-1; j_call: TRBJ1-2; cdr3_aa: CSARIGGTNYGYTF; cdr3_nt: TGCAGTGCTAGAATTGGGGGCACAAACTATGGCTACACCTTC
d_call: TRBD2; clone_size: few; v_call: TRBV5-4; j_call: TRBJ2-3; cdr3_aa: CASSHLSGGMADTQYF; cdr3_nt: TGTGCCAGCAGCCACCTTAGCGGGGGTATGGCAGATACGCAGTATTTT
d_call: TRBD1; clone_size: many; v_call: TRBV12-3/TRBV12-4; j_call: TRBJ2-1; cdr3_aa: CASTRDRGIYEQFF; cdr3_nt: TGTGCCAGCACCCGGGACAGGGGCATCTATGAGCAGTTCTTC
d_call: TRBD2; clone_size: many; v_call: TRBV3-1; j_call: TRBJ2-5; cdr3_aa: CASSQGSREWETQYF; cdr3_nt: TGTGCCAGCAGCCAAGGTTCGCGGGAGTGGGAGACCCAGTACTTC
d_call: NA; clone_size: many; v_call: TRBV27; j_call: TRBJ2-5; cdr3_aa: CASSFTGKSETQYF; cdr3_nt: TGTGCCAGCAGTTTTACGGGGAAGTCGGAGACCCAGTACTTC
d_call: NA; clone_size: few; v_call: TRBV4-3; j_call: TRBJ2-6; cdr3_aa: CASRNVGSGANVLTF; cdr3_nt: TGCGCCAGCAGAAATGTCGGCTCTGGGGCCAACGTCCTGACTTTC
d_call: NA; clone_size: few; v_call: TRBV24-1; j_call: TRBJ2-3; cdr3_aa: CATSDPRASSTDTQYF; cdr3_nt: TGTGCCACCAGTGATCCGAGGGCGAGTAGCACAGATACGCAGTATTTT
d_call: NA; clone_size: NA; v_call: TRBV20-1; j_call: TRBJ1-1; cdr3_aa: CSARARSTEAFF; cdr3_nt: TGCAGTGCTCGGGCGCGGAGCACTGAAGCTTTCTTT
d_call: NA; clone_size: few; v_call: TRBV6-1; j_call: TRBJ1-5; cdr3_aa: CASTEGRQPQHF; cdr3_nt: TGTGCCAGCACCGAGGGACGGCAGCCCCAGCATTTT
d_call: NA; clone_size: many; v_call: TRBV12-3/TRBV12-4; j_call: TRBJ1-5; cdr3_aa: CASSRAVGNQPQHF; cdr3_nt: TGTGCCAGCTCGAGAGCCGTTGGGAATCAGCCCCAGCATTTT
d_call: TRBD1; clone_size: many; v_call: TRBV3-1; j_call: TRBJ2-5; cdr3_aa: CASSRDSLYTQYF; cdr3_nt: TGTGCCAGCAGTCGGGACAGCTTGTACACCCAGTACTTC
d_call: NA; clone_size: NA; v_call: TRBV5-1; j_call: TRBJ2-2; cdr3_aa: CASSLITGNTGELFF; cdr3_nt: TGCGCCAGCAGCTTGATCACAGGGAACACCGGGGAGCTGTTTTTT
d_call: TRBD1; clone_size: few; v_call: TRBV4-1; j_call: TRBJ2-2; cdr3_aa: CASSPGQGLTGELFF; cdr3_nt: TGCGCCAGCAGCCCGGGACAGGGATTGACCGGGGAGCTGTTTTTT
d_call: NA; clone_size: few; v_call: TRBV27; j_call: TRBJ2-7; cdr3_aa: CASSFSLRDEQYF; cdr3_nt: TGTGCCAGCAGTTTTTCTTTGCGGGACGAGCAGTACTTC
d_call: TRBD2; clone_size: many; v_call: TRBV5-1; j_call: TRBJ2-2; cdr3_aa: CASRPAGGTNTGELFF; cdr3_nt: TGCGCCAGCAGACCAGCGGGGGGAACGAACACCGGGGAGCTGTTTTTT
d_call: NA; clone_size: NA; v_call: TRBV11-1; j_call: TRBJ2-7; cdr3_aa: CASSPSRDGVQYF; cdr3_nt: TGTGCCAGCAGCCCCAGCAGGGACGGTGTGCAGTACTTC
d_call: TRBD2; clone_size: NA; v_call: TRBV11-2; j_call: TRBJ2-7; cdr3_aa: CASSERLAGGFEQYF; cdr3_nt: TGTGCCAGCAGCGAACGACTAGCGGGGGGGTTCGAGCAGTACTTC
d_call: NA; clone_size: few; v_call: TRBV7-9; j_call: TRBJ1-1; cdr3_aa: CASSLHGPTEAFF; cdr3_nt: TGTGCCAGCAGCTTACATGGCCCCACTGAAGCTTTCTTT
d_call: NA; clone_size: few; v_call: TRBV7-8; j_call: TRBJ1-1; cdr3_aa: CASSLAGAGVGTEAFF; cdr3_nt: TGTGCCAGCAGCTTAGCGGGGGCAGGGGTGGGCACTGAAGCTTTCTTT
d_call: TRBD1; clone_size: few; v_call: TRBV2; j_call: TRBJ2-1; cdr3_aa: CASSARSGGYEQFF; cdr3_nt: TGTGCCAGCAGTGCTCGCTCAGGGGGCTACGAGCAGTTCTTC
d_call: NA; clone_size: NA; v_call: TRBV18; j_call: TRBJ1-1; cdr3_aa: CASSPPPRGRNTEAFF; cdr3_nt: TGTGCCAGCTCACCACCCCCACGCGGAAGGAACACTGAAGCTTTCTTT
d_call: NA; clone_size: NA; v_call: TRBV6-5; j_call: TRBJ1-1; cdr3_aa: CASSHAVGANTEAFF; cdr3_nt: TGTGCCAGCAGTCACGCGGTAGGGGCGAACACTGAAGCTTTCTTT
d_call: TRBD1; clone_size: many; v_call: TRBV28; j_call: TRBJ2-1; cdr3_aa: CASSSKWGQLSNEQFF; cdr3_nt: TGTGCCAGCAGTTCGAAGTGGGGACAGTTGAGCAATGAGCAGTTCTTC
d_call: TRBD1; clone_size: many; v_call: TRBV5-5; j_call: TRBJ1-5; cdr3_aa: CASSWGQGAGQPQHF; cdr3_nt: TGTGCCAGCAGCTGGGGACAGGGGGCTGGTCAGCCCCAGCATTTT
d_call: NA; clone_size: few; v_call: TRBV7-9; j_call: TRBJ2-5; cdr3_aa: CASSLGPNQETQYF; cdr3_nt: TGTGCCAGCAGCCTGGGGCCGAACCAAGAGACCCAGTACTTC
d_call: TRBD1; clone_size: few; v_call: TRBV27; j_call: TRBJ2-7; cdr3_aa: CASSLSSGQSYEQYF; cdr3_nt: TGTGCCAGCAGTTTATCGTCGGGACAGTCCTACGAGCAGTACTTC
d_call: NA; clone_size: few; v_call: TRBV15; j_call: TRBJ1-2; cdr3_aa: CATSRTRGTTYGYTF; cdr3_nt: TGTGCCACCAGCAGAACACGGGGAACCACCTATGGCTACACCTTC
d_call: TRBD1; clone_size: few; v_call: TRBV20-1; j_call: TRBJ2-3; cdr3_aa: CSARDRVKVDTQYF; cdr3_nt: TGCAGTGCTAGGGACAGGGTCAAGGTGGATACGCAGTATTTT
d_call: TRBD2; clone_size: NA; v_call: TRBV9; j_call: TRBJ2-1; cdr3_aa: CASSPESGRAYNEQFF; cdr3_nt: TGTGCCAGCAGCCCTGAAAGCGGGAGGGCCTACAATGAGCAGTTCTTC
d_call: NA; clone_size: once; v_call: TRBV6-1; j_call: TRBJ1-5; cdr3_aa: CASSAGQIFSNQPQHF; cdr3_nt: TGTGCCAGCAGCGCCGGACAGATATTTAGCAATCAGCCCCAGCATTTT